What follows describes a single TCR beta chain. Its antigen is currently unknown. These data come from a study of shared clonotypes between healthy human individuals. Study-level points and caveats: Clonotype sharing across donors was expected to vary with sequencing depth.

It was across several immunoSEQ plates that each subset's genomic DNA was evenly split. In the authors' workflow: Filtering differed since immunoSEQ provided only junctions, with no quality scores. Clones were read by immunoSEQ multiplex PCR, and TCRdb kept only the in-frame ones, dropping some. That table gives V, J and clone size, and the DNA gave D and trimming. In the table there are more than 450,000 clones, 79% of which are singletons. The clonotype comes from a woman aged 35 to 49 in good health. Some clones in this sample may be carry-over from other donors' samples. Sample: PBMCs.

CDR3 coding DNA: TGTGCCTGTACGGGACAGGGCGACACTGAAGCTTTCTTT. Translation: CACTGQGDTEAFF. This chain connects TRBV28 to TRBJ1-1, with 9 bases lining up with TRBD1. This CDR3 spans 13 amino acids. The junction had 7 bases not matched to a gene; V was cut back by 11 bases and J by 3 bases. Germline V gives CDR1 MDHEN, CDR2 SYDVKM.